The 27 T cell receptor beta chains below come from one sample, sequenced in a study of blood T cells in healthy people across ages. A second about 7 to 12 cycle PCR used barcoded and J-beta primers. TCRdb used MiXCR to reprocess the 5' RACE reads, holding one entry per CDR3 protein. The sample records 1.5 million to 2 million distinct CDR3 sequences, roughly 28% being singletons. The sample was blood. These receptors originate from a woman aged 25-40 years in good health.

This clonotype has only a few counts. This sequence joins TRBV19 and TRBJ1-5, with TRBD1 matching over 8 bases. V was clipped by 5 bases and J by 7 bases; unmatched bases: 10. Looked up from germline, CDR1 is LNHDA and CDR2 is SQIVND (reference sequence). The CDR3 runs to 15 residues. The CDR3 DNA is TGTGCCAGTAGTGTCTTACAGGGGGGTAGCCAGCCCCAGCATTTT. Protein product: CASSVLQGGSQPQHF.

This clonotype was detected only a few times. V is TRBV6-5 and J is TRBJ2-3; D is unresolved. Germline V CDR1 and CDR2: MNHEY, SVGAGI. V was cut by 6 bases and J by 8 bases, with 18 bases left in between. The CDR3 is 14 amino acids. CDR3 residues: CASSPLDSVGTQYF. The CDR3 bases are TGTGCCAGCAGCCCCCTTGACTCCGTCGGTACGCAGTATTTT.

This chain links TRBV29-1 with TRBJ2-7, with 10 bases fitting TRBD1. The CDR3 loop spans 14 amino acids. Germline V CDR1 and CDR2: SQVTM, ANQGSEA. The V gene end was trimmed by 7 bases and the J gene end by 2 bases; junction bases not matched to a gene: 8. The CDR3 protein is CSAGVGTGAYEQYF. In nucleotides, the CDR3 is TGCAGCGCCGGGGTGGGGACAGGGGCCTACGAGCAGTACTTC.

This clonotype has at least ten counts. The chain employs TRBV5-1 and TRBJ2-7, with D hard to call. Trimming cost V 5 bases and J 4 bases, with 13 bases left between them. The CDR3 runs to 13 residues. Germline V gene lookup returns CDR1 SGHRS and CDR2 YFSETQ. CDR3 protein: CASSPAVRYEQYF. CDR3 DNA sequence: TGCGCCAGCAGTCCGGCAGTAAGGTACGAGCAGTACTTC.

This clonotype was detected a few times. The rearrangement uses TRBV15 and TRBJ2-1; 13 bases align to TRBD2. Per the germline V gene, CDR1 is LNHNV and CDR2 is YYDKDF (reference sequence). The CDR3 sequence is 15 residues long. The trim removed 4 bases at V and 8 bases at J, leaving 5 bases unmatched. The DNA for the CDR3 is TGTGCCACCAGCACGGGGACTAGCGGGATCGATGAGCAGTTCTTC. Translated, it gives CATSTGTSGIDEQFF.

This clonotype was detected only a few times. This rearrangement joins TRBV7-2 to TRBJ2-7; 8 bases line up with TRBD2. CDR3 length: 16 residues. V shed 5 bases, J shed 3 bases, and the junction held 12 bases outside the gene matches. Germline lookup yields CDR1 SGHTA and CDR2 FQGNSA. For the CDR3, the DNA is TGTGCCAGCAGCCAGGCCGGGGGGGGGAACCTCTACGAGCAGTACTTC. Translating gives CASSQAGGGNLYEQYF. Full variable domain (missing parts from reference TRBV7-2 and TRBJ2-7): GAGVSQSPSNKVTEKGKDVELRCDPISGHTALYWYRQSLGQGLEFLIYFQGNSAPDKSGLPSDRFSAERTGGSVSTLTIQRTQQEDSAVYLCASSQAGGGNLYEQYFGPGTRLTVT.

Worth noting for this clonotype: A much larger clone sits a single nucleotide away, making a read error possible. V gene TRBV7-9 combines with J gene TRBJ2-5; tentatively, D is TRBD1 (5 bases). The J call could be wrong; TRBJ2-7 is a better fit for the DNA end. The CDR3 is 13 amino acids. CDR1 and CDR2 from the germline V gene are SEHNR and FQNEAQ (reference sequence). CDR3 residues: CASSLPAGREQYF. The CDR3 region has the DNA TGTGCCAGCAGCCTTCCGGCAGGGCGCGAGCAGTACTTC.

There are a few counts of this clonotype. The chain recombines TRBV27 with TRBJ2-1; D unclear. CDR3 size: 17 residues. CDR1 MNHEY and CDR2 SMNVEV come from the germline V gene (reference sequence). V lost 5 bases, J lost 0 bases, and 17 bases lay in between. The CDR3 loop is CASSPSTASASYNEQFF. CDR3 sequence (DNA): TGTGCCAGCAGTCCGAGTACAGCTTCTGCCTCCTACAATGAGCAGTTCTTC.

This clonotype turned up a few times. The chain couples TRBV6-2 or TRBV6-3 to TRBJ2-2; 7 nucleotides match TRBD2. J gave up 7 bases and V 8 bases, and 7 bases lay outside the gene matches. CDR3 length: 13 residues. Germline CDR1 and CDR2: MNHEY and SVGEGT. CDR3 DNA: TGTGCCAGCGAGACTAGCAGTTACGGGGAGCTGTTTTTT. Its protein is CASETSSYGELFF.

Comments on this clonotype: A single base separates this from a much larger clone, so it may be a read error. This sequence joins TRBV6-6 and TRBJ2-7, with D possibly called TRBD1 or TRBD2 (5 bases each). There are 16 residues in the CDR3. In germline, CDR1 is MNHNY, CDR2 SVGAGI (reference sequence). Trimming removed 0 bases from V and 0 bases from J, with 12 bases in between. Here the CDR3 reads CASSYSRGPNSYEQYV. The CDR3 coding sequence is TGTGCCAGCAGTTACTCGAGGGGACCCAACTCCTACGAGCAGTACGTC.

This clonotype was seen only a few times. V and J are TRBV7-6 and TRBJ1-2; D unresolved. Trimming took off 2 bases at V and 2 bases at J, with 12 bases between the two ends. Germline CDR1 is SGHVS and CDR2 is FNYEAQ. The CDR3 is 15 amino acids. The CDR3 DNA reads TGTGCCAGCAGCTTAATAGCCCGGAGGAACTATGGCTACACCTTC. It translates to CASSLIARRNYGYTF.

The genes are TRBV20-1 and TRBJ2-3, with 7 positions matching TRBD1. V shed 4 bases, J shed 0 bases, and the junction held 1 base outside the gene matches. The germline gives CDR1 DFQATT, CDR2 SNEGSKA (reference sequence). The CDR3 extends over 13 amino acids. Here the CDR3 reads CSAKTGSTDTQYF. In DNA, the CDR3 is TGCAGTGCTAAGACAGGGAGCACAGATACGCAGTATTTT.

Only a few counts were recorded for this clonotype. This sequence joins TRBV11-2 and TRBJ1-1, with TRBD1 matching 9 bases. CDR3 length equals 22 residues. V lost 5 bases and J lost 4; bases outside the gene matches: 29. Germline CDR1 is SGHAT and CDR2 is FQNNGV. The CDR3 bases are TGTGCCAGCAGCGCCCCTTCGGCACCGGGACAGGGTAGGAAGTGGACGGGCACTGAAGCTTTCTTT. Its translation is CASSAPSAPGQGRKWTGTEAFF. Full variable domain (rest looked up from reference TRBV11-2 and TRBJ1-1): EAGVAQSPRYKIIEKRQSVAFWCNPISGHATLYWYQQILGQGPKLLIQFQNNGVVDDSQLPKDRFSAERLKGVDSTLKIQPAKLEDSAVYLCASSAPSAPGQGRKWTGTEAFFGQGTRLTVV.

The chain links TRBV5-1 to TRBJ2-5; D is perhaps TRBD1 (6 bases). V gave up 0 bases and J gave up 0 bases, with 9 bases separating them. The CDR3 is 15 residues long. The V gene's germline CDR1 is SGHRS and CDR2 YFSETQ. The DNA for the CDR3 is TGCGCCAGCAGCTTGGCCAGGGGTGACCAAGAGACCCAGTACTTC. Translated: CASSLARGDQETQYF.

This clonotype appeared a few times. J is TRBJ1-5 and V is TRBV5-6, with D perhaps matching TRBD1 (5 bases). The germline gives CDR1 SGHDT, CDR2 YYEEEE. This CDR3 comprises 16 residues. With 1 base removed from V and 2 bases from J, the gap between germline ends came to 13 bases. Written as DNA, the CDR3 is TGTGCCAGCAGCTTGTACGGGGCCGGGGGCAATCAGCCCCAGCATTTT. Its protein is CASSLYGAGGNQPQHF.

As for this clonotype: Germline is not matched at one junction end, which may reflect a read error. CDR3 nucleotides: TGCGCCGGCAGATCCCTAGCGGGGGCTTCCTCCTACAATGAACAGTTCTTC. As protein: CAGRSLAGASSYNEQFF. The chain joins TRBV5-1 to TRBJ2-1; 10 bases agree with TRBD2. Germline assignment: CDR1 SGHRS and CDR2 YFSETQ. The CDR3 consists of 17 residues.

This clonotype was counted a few times. The V and J genes are TRBV5-1 and TRBJ1-2, with a possible D match to TRBD1 (6 bases). The germline CDR1 and CDR2 sequences are SGHRS and YFSETQ. The V end lost 7 bases, the J end lost 3 bases, and 13 bases lay between the germline ends. This CDR3 has 13 amino acids. The CDR3 nucleotides are TGCGCCAGCCATCCAGGGGCTTACTATGGCTACACCTTC. Residues: CASHPGAYYGYTF.

This clonotype was seen more than once but under ten times. This chain joins TRBV2 and TRBJ2-1; 15 bases are a match to TRBD2. Germline-derived CDR1 and CDR2 are SNHLY and FYNNEI. CDR3 length: 14 amino acids. V dropped 6 bases and J dropped 13; count of bases not matched to a gene: 7. CDR3 sequence reads: CASSGLAGGKTQFF. DNA of the CDR3: TGTGCCAGCAGCGGACTAGCGGGGGGGAAGACCCAGTTCTTC.

This clonotype was counted at least ten times. One end of the junction varies from germline; a read error may be responsible. This chain links TRBV27 with TRBJ2-1; D not certain. The CDR3 is 15 residues long. The germline V gene has CDR1 MNHEY and CDR2 SMNVEV (reference sequence). The CDR3 sequence: CASSDAEKSYNEQFF. DNA for the CDR3: TGTGCTAGCAGTGACGCTGAAAAATCCTACAATGAGCAGTTCTTC.

This clonotype was detected a few times. The chain uses TRBV4-3 and TRBJ2-1, with 8 bases aligning to TRBD1. Germline CDR1 and CDR2: LGHNA and YSLEER. The CDR3 loop spans 17 amino acids. The J segment lost 0 bases and the V segment lost 2 bases, leaving 6 bases of the junction unmatched. The CDR3 spells CASSQSRTGSSYNEQFF. CDR3 bases: TGCGCCAGCAGCCAATCAAGGACAGGGAGCTCCTACAATGAGCAGTTCTTC.

This clonotype appeared a few times. The chain carries TRBV5-1 and TRBJ2-6, with D perhaps matching TRBD2 (6 bases). Germline loops: CDR1 SGHRS, CDR2 YFSETQ. This CDR3 contains 16 residues. V was shortened by 4 bases and J by 0 bases, with 11 bases between the two germline ends. The CDR3 DNA sequence: TGCGCCAGCAGCCCGGGGGACGTCTCTGGGGCCAACGTCCTGACTTTC. Amino acid sequence: CASSPGDVSGANVLTF.

This clonotype was seen only a few times. V is TRBV5-5 and J is TRBJ2-5, with 10 bases fitting TRBD1. Germline assignment: CDR1 SGHKS and CDR2 YYEKEE (reference sequence). The CDR3 spans 16 residues. The trim removed 4 bases at V and 4 bases at J, leaving 10 bases unmatched. The CDR3 loop is CASSNRGQGLGETQYF. CDR3 nucleotides: TGTGCCAGCAGCAACCGGGGACAGGGGTTGGGAGAGACCCAGTACTTC.

The sample holds a few counts of this clonotype. The chain has TRBV6-2 or TRBV6-3 and TRBJ1-2; D is ambiguous. The V and J ends lost 7 bases and 8 bases respectively, with 17 bases between them. The CDR3 consists of 13 residues. Germline V lookup: CDR1 MNHEY, CDR2 SVGEGT. DNA of the CDR3: TGTGCCAGCAATACGCAAAGACGGGAAGGCTACACCTTC. It is translated as CASNTQRREGYTF.

This clonotype appeared once. Being one base from a much bigger clone, this may be a read error. The rearrangement joins TRBV28 to TRBJ2-5; 9 nucleotides align to TRBD1. The CDR3 spans 13 residues. The V gene's germline CDR1 is MDHEN and CDR2 SYDVKM. V lost 10 bases and J lost 11; bases outside the gene matches: 14. The CDR3 nucleotides are TGTGCCACACACAGGGGGCGAGACAATGAGCAGTACTTC. It encodes CATHRGRDNEQYF.

The genes are TRBV7-9 and TRBJ1-6, with 9 bases identical to TRBD1. The CDR3 runs 17 residues. Unmatched junction bases numbered 9, after V lost 1 base and J lost 8 bases. Germline V CDR1 and CDR2: SEHNR, FQNEAQ (reference sequence). The DNA of the CDR3 is TGTGCCAGCAGCTTAGATCGGACAGGGGCGGGTGATTCACCCCTCCACTTT. Amino acids: CASSLDRTGAGDSPLHF.

This clonotype was seen a handful of times. At one boundary the junction diverges from the germline segment, which might be a read error. The chain recombines TRBV20-1 with TRBJ2-1; D is uncertain. The CDR3 length is 11 residues. Germline CDR1 is DFQATT and CDR2 is SNEGSKA (reference sequence). CDR3 residues: CSAGEDNEQFF. DNA for the CDR3: TGCAGTGCTGGAGAAGACAATGAGCAGTTCTTC.

V is TRBV20-1 and J is TRBJ2-1, with D perhaps matching TRBD1 or TRBD2 (6 bases each). V lost 5 bases to trimming and J lost 5 bases, with 19 bases between them. The length of the CDR3 is 15 residues. Looked up from germline, CDR1 is DFQATT and CDR2 is SNEGSKA (reference sequence). The CDR3 reads CSAGLRGPPNNEQFF. CDR3 sequence (DNA): TGCAGTGCTGGACTACGGGGGCCGCCCAACAATGAGCAGTTCTTC.